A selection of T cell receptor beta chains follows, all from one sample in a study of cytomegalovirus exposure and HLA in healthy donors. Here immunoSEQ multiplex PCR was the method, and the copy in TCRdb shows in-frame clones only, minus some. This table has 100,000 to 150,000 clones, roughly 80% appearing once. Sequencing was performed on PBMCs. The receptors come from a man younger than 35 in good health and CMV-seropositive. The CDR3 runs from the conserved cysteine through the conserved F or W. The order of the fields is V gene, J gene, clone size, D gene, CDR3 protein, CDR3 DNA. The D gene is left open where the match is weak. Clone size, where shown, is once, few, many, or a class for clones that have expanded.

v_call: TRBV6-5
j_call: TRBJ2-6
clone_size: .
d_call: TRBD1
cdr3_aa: CASHRGRPGANVLTF
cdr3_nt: TGTGCCAGTCACAGGGGGCGCCCGGGTGCCAACGTCCTGACTTTC

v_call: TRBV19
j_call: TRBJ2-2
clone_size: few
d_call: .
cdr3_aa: CASSQGSTGELFF
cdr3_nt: TGTGCCAGTAGTCAGGGATCCACCGGGGAGCTGTTTTTT

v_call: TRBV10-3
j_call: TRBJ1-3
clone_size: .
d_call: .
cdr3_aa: CAAGTPGSGNTIYF
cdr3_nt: TGTGCCGCCGGGACTCCAGGCTCTGGAAACACCATATATTTT

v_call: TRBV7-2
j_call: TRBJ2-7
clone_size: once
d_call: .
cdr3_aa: CASSSRFEGTYEQYF
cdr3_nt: TGTGCCAGCAGCTCTCGGTTTGAGGGAACGTACGAGCAGTACTTC

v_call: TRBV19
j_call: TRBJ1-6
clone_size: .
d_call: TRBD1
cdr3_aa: CASSETGVNSPLHF
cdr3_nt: TGTGCCAGTAGCGAGACAGGGGTCAATTCACCCCTCCACTTT

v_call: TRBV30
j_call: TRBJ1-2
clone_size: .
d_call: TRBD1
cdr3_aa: CAWSDYRQGGGYTF
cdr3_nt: TGTGCCTGGAGTGATTACAGACAGGGGGGTGGCTACACCTTC

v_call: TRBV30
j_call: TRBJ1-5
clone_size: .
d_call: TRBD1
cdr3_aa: CAWSHRGPGQPQHF
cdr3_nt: TGTGCCTGGAGCCACAGGGGGCCAGGTCAGCCCCAGCATTTT

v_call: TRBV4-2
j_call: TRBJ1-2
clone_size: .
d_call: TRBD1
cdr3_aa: CASSQYTPGQGAYGYTF
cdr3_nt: TGTGCCAGCAGCCAGTATACTCCGGGACAGGGGGCCTATGGCTACACCTTC

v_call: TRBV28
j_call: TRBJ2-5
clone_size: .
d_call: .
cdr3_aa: CASSTRGLGETQYF
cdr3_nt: TGTGCCAGCAGTACAAGAGGGCTGGGAGAGACCCAGTACTTC

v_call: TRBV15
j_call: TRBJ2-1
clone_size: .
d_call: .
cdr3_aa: CATSRESGRIFYNEQFF
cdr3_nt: TGTGCCACCAGCAGAGAAAGCGGCAGGATTTTTTACAATGAGCAGTTCTTC

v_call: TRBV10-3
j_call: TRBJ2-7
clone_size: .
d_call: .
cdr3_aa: CATADNSYEQYF
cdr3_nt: TGTGCCACCGCGGACAACTCCTACGAGCAGTACTTC

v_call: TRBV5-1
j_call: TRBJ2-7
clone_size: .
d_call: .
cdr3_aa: CASSSGVNYEQYF
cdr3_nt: TGCGCCAGCAGTTCCGGGGTAAACTACGAGCAGTACTTC

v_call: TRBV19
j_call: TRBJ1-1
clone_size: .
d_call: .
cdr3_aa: CASSMGGMNTEAFF
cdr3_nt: TGTGCCAGTAGTATGGGAGGGATGAACACTGAAGCTTTCTTT

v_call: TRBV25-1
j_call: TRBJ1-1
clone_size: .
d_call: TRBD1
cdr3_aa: CASSEYWTGVNTEAFF
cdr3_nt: TGTGCCAGCAGTGAATACTGGACAGGGGTTAACACTGAAGCTTTCTTT

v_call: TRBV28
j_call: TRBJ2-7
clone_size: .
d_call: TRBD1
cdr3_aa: CASSLGTGYEQYF
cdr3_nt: TGTGCCAGCAGCCTCGGGACAGGCTACGAGCAGTACTTC

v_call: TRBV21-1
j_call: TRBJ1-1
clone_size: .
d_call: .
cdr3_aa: CASSKGGQGAYTEAFF
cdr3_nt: TGTGCCAGCAGCAAAGGGGGACAGGGGGCCTACACTGAAGCTTTCTTT

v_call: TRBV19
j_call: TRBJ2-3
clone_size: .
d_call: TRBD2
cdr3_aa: CASRATSGAVATDTQYF
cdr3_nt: TGTGCCAGTAGGGCGACTAGCGGGGCCGTCGCGACAGATACGCAGTATTTT

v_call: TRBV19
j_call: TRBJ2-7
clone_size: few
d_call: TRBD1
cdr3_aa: CASSIGGTGGYEQYF
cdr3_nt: TGTGCCAGTAGTATTGGAGGGACAGGGGGGTACGAGCAGTACTTC

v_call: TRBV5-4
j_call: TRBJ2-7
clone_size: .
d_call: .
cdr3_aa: CASSGGTDSYEQYF
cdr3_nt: TGTGCCAGCAGCGGGGGGACAGATTCCTACGAGCAGTACTTC

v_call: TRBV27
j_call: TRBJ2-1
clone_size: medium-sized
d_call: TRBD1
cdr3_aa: CASTISRGLLNEQFF
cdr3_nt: TGTGCCAGCACCATCAGCAGGGGGCTACTAAATGAGCAGTTCTTC

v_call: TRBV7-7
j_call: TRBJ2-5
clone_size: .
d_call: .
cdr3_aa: CASSRRFVAGETQYF
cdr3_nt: TGTGCCAGCAGTCGGCGTTTCGTCGCAGGGGAGACCCAGTACTTC

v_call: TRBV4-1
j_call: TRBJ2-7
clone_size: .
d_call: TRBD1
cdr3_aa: CASSQPTGTGSEQYF
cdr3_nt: TGCGCCAGCAGCCAACCGACAGGGACCGGCTCGGAGCAGTACTTC

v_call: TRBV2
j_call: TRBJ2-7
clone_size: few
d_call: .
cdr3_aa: CASSVGQGPYEQYF
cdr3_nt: TGTGCCAGCAGTGTCGGGCAGGGGCCCTACGAGCAGTACTTC

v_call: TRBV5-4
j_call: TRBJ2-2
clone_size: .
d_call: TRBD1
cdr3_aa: CASSTGQTITSNTGELFF
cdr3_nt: TGTGCCAGCAGCACGGGACAGACCATAACTTCGAACACCGGGGAGCTGTTTTTT

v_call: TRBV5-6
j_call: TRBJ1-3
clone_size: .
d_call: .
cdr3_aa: CASSSLRGAGNTIYF
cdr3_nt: TGTGCCAGCAGCTCACTCCGGGGGGCTGGAAACACCATATATTTT

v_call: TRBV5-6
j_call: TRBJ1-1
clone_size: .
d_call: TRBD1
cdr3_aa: CASSYGTGRAFF
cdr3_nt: TGTGCCAGCAGCTACGGGACAGGCAGGGCTTTCTTT

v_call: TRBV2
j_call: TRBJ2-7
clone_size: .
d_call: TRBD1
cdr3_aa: CASSEGQGLTYEQYF
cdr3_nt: TGTGCCAGCAGTGAAGGACAGGGTCTCACCTACGAGCAGTACTTC

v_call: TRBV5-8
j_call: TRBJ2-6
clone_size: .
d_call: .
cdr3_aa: CASSSTPYSGANVLTF
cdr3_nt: TGTGCCAGCAGCTCCACCCCCTACTCTGGGGCCAACGTCCTGACTTTC

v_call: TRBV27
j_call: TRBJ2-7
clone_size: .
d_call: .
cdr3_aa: CASRGSGYYEQYF
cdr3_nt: TGTGCCAGCAGGGGGAGCGGGTACTACGAGCAGTACTTC

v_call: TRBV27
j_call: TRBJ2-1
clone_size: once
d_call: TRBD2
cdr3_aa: CASSLTSGGQAAQFF
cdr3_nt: TGTGCCAGCAGTCTAACTAGCGGGGGGCAAGCCGCGCAGTTCTTC

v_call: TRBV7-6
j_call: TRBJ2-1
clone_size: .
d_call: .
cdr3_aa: CASSRGVGNEQFF
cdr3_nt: TGTGCCAGCAGCAGGGGTGTCGGCAATGAGCAGTTCTTC

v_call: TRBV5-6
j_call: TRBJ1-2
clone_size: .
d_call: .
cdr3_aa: CASSPVRGVGGYTF
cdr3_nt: TGTGCCAGCAGCCCGGTCAGGGGCGTAGGTGGCTACACCTTC

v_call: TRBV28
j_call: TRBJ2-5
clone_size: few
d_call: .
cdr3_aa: CASSSGEGWETQYF
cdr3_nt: TGTGCCAGCAGTTCCGGCGAGGGATGGGAGACCCAGTACTTC

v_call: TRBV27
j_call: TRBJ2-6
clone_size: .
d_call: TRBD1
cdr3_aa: CASSLLQPTGALGSGANVLTF
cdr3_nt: TGTGCCAGCAGTCTACTCCAGCCAACAGGGGCTCTAGGCTCTGGGGCCAACGTCCTGACTTTC

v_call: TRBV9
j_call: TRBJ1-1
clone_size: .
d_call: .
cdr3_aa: CASSVGGDKAEAFF
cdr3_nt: TGTGCCAGCAGCGTAGGTGGGGACAAGGCTGAAGCTTTCTTT

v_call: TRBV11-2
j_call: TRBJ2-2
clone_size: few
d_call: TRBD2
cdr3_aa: CASSVAGGLWELFF
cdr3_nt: TGTGCCAGCAGCGTAGCGGGGGGGCTTTGGGAGCTGTTTTTT

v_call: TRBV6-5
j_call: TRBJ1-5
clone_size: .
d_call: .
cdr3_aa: CASSPDTHSNQPQHF
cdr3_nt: TGTGCCAGCAGTCCGGACACGCATAGCAATCAGCCCCAGCATTTT

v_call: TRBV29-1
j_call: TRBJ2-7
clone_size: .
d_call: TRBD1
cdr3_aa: CSVYLTGAYEQYF
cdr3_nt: TGCAGCGTCTACCTGACAGGGGCCTACGAGCAGTACTTC

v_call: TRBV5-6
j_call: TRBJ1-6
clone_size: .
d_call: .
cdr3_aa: CASSFWREGHNSPLHF
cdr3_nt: TGTGCCAGCAGCTTCTGGCGGGAGGGCCATAATTCACCCCTCCACTTT

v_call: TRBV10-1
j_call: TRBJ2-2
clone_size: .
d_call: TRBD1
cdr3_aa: CASSESGQGPGELFF
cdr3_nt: TGCGCCAGCAGTGAGTCGGGACAGGGGCCCGGGGAGCTGTTTTTT

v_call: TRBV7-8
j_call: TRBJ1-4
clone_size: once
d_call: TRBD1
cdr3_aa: CASSDGTGTNEKLFF
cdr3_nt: TGTGCCAGCAGCGATGGGACAGGAACTAATGAAAAACTGTTTTTT

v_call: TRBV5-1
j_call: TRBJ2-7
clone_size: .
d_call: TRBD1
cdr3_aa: CASSVATGMVDEQYF
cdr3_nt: TGCGCCAGCAGCGTAGCGACAGGGATGGTCGACGAGCAGTACTTC

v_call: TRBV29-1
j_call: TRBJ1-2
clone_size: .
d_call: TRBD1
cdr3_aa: CSTPGQGRIGYTF
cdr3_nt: TGCAGCACCCCGGGACAGGGAAGAATTGGCTACACCTTC

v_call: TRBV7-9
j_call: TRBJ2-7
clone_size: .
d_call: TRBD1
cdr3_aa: CASSETGGSYEQYF
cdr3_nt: TGTGCCAGCAGCGAAACAGGGGGCTCCTACGAGCAGTACTTC

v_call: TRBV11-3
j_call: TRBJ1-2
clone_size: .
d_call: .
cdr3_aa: CASSLSGNYGYTF
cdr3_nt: TGTGCCAGCAGCTTATCAGGGAACTATGGCTACACCTTC

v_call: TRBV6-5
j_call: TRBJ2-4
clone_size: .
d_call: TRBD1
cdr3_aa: CASSWQGVDANIQYF
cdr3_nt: TGTGCCAGCAGTTGGCAGGGGGTGGACGCAAACATTCAGTACTTC

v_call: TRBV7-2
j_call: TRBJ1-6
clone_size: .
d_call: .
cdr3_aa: CASSLGSSYNSPLHF
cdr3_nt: TGTGCCAGCAGCTTAGGCAGCTCCTATAATTCACCCCTCCACTTT

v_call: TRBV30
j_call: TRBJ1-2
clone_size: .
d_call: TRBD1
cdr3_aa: CAWKGQVYGYTF
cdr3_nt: TGTGCCTGGAAAGGACAGGTCTATGGCTACACCTTC

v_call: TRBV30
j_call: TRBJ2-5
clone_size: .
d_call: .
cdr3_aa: CAWRGVLGAETQYF
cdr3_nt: TGTGCCTGGAGGGGAGTCCTGGGGGCGGAGACCCAGTACTTC

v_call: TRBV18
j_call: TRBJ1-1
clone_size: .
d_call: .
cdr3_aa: CASSPETGRAEAFF
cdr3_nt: TGTGCCAGCTCACCAGAAACAGGGCGAGCTGAAGCTTTCTTT

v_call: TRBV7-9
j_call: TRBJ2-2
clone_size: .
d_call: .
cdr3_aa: CASSLEVQATGELFF
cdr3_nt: TGTGCCAGCAGCTTAGAGGTACAGGCCACCGGGGAGCTGTTTTTT

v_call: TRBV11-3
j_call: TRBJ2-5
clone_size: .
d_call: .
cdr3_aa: CASSLGGWGRGQLQETQYF
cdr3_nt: TGTGCCAGCAGCTTAGGGGGATGGGGTCGCGGACAGCTCCAAGAGACCCAGTACTTC

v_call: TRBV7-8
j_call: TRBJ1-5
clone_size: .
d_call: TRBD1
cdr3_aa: CASSLETGDNQPQHF
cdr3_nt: TGTGCCAGCAGCTTAGAGACAGGGGACAATCAGCCCCAGCATTTT

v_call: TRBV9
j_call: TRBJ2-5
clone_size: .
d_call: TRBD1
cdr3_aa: CASSVLGTGETQYF
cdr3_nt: TGTGCCAGCAGCGTTTTAGGGACAGGGGAGACCCAGTACTTC

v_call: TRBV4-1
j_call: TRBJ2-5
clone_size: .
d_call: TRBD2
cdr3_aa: CASSQDFRGGVSETQYF
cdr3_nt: TGCGCCAGCAGCCAAGATTTCCGCGGGGGGGTGTCGGAGACCCAGTACTTC